This T cell receptor (beta chain) derives from a study of blood T cell repertoires in COVID-19. On the study more broadly: The samples span acute and convalescent COVID-19 from the United States, Italy and Spain. T cells, B-cell-depleted T cells, or PBMCs supplied cDNA or gDNA.

Original analysis: From reference gene primer amplification, estimates of nucleated cell counts were derived. Sequenced by immunoSEQ multiplex PCR; TCRdb stores in-frame clones only, minus some. V and J calls and clone size follow that table, whereas D and trimming were derived from the DNA. The sample lists 150,000 to 200,000 clones, around 87% occurring once. V shed 4 bases and J 2 bases; nucleotides not matched to a gene: 3. The CDR3 loop spans 14 amino acids. Germline CDR1 SGDLS, CDR2 YYNGEE. Specimen: peripheral blood. This receptor was identified in a man between 18 and 29 years old with acute or convalescent COVID-19. The chain employs TRBV9 and TRBJ2-1, with 7 bases identical to TRBD1. The chain's CDR3 is CASSWDSTYNEQFF. Written as DNA, the CDR3 is TGTGCCAGCAGCTGGGACAGTACCTACAATGAGCAGTTCTTC. The full variable domain, with the rest looked up from reference TRBV9 and TRBJ2-1, is DSGVTQTPKHLITATGQRVTLRCSPRSGDLSVYWYQQSLDQGLQFLIQYYNGEERAKGNILERFSAQQFPDLHSELNLSSLELGDSALYFCASSWDSTYNEQFFGPGTRLTVL.